This T cell receptor (beta chain) was captured in a study of blood T cell repertoires in COVID-19. Study in general: From T cells, B-cell-depleted T cells, or PBMCs came the material, which was cDNA or gDNA.

Original analysis: Amplified reference gene primers provided the basis for estimating nucleated cell counts. The protocol was immunoSEQ multiplex PCR, while the TCRdb copy is restricted to in-frame clones and leaves out a portion. The DNA gave D and trimming, while V, J and clone size come from that table. Here the sample spans some 220,000 clones, roughly 85% being singletons. The origin of this receptor is a woman aged 70-85 years with COVID-19, enrolled during active disease. Sequences were obtained from peripheral blood.

The CDR3 DNA reads TGTGCCAGCAACCCCAGCCCGGGGGGGAGCACAGATACGCAGTATTTT. It encodes CASNPSPGGSTDTQYF. This chain connects TRBV2 to TRBJ2-3; 8 bases agree with TRBD2. CDR3 length equals 16 residues. With V trimmed by 7 bases and J by 0 bases, 9 bases remained unmatched. The germline gives CDR1 SNHLY, CDR2 FYNNEI.